This T cell receptor beta chain was obtained from a study of vaccination effects on CD4 cells after COVID-19. General study findings and limits: Within healthy vaccinees, only 1 of 255 vaccine-induced clones displayed cross-reactivity with common cold coronaviruses.

Before sequencing took place, the ViraFEST assay used viral peptide pools to expand antigen-specific CD4+ T cells. Culturing for about 9 days preceded CD4+ T cell isolation. None of these healthy vaccinees had been infected with SARS-CoV-2 before vaccination. The culture medium for 1.5 million to 2.5 million PBMC per well included around 9.3 IU/ml IL-2 and roughly 10 ug/ml peptides. As for this clone: Its antigen is unknown.

The repertoire was sequenced with immunoSEQ multiplex PCR; TCRdb's copy has only in-frame clones and lacks some. This sample has roughly 65,000 clones, with around 76% found just once. This sequence originates from a human donor who received a COVID-19 vaccine. This specimen was CD4+ T cells from PBMCs cultured with HCoV-NL63 spike peptides, taken before COVID-19 vaccination.

CDR3 in amino acids: CATSDPRTGEVYGYTF. DNA of the CDR3: TGTGCCACCAGTGATCCCCGGACAGGGGAGGTCTATGGCTACACCTTC. The chain joins TRBV24-1 to TRBJ1-2, with TRBD1 matching over 9 bases. The V gene's germline CDR1 is KGHDR and CDR2 SFDVKD. Trimming cost V 3 bases and J 4 bases; bases outside gene matches: 8. The CDR3 is 16 amino acids.